This T cell receptor (beta chain) was identified during a study of blood T cell repertoires in COVID-19. At the level of the study: There were acute and convalescent COVID-19 samples, and they came from the United States, Italy and Spain. Sources were T cells, B-cell-depleted T cells, or PBMCs; the material itself was cDNA or gDNA.

In the source study's methods: Estimates of nucleated cell counts were drawn from the amplification of reference gene primers. Sequenced by immunoSEQ multiplex PCR; TCRdb stores in-frame clones only, minus some. V and J calls and clone size are given by that table; D and trimming were obtained from the DNA. The table shows about 44,000 clones, with over 75% occurring only once. Trimming pared 7 bases from V and 15 bases from J, leaving 13 bases between. CDR1 and CDR2 from the germline V gene are MNHEY and SVGAGI. CDR3 length equals 11 residues. Sequencing input: peripheral blood. This TCR came from a woman aged 40 to 50 with acute or convalescent COVID-19. The chain links TRBV6-5 to TRBJ1-6; the D gene is possibly TRBD1 (6 bases). CDR3 loop: CASIQGGVLHF. CDR3 nucleotide sequence: TGTGCCAGCATCCAAGGGGGGGTCCTCCACTTT.